The rows below give T cell receptor beta chains drawn from one sample of a study of blood T cell repertoires in COVID-19. TCRdb keeps only in-frame clones here, not all; method: immunoSEQ multiplex PCR. Counted here are approximately 260,000 clones, about 90% occurring once; the ten biggest clones make up roughly 3.1%. Sequencing input: PBMCs or T cells enriched from blood (not recorded which). The receptors come from a woman between 40 and 50 years old with acute COVID-19. Both conserved end residues are part of each CDR3. D genes are given only for firm matches. Not every row has a clone size; where given, it reads once, few, many or a size class.

>.|13|TRBV18|.|TRBJ2-1
TGTGCCAGCTCACCAGCGGCGGGTAATGAGCAGTTCTTC
CASSPAAGNEQFF
>TRBD1|12|TRBV19|.|TRBJ2-1
TGTGCCAGTGGGGACAGGGTCAATGAGCAGTTCTTC
CASGDRVNEQFF
>TRBD1|12|TRBV19|.|TRBJ1-3
TGTGCCGCCGACAGGGCCGGAAACACCATATATTTT
CAADRAGNTIYF
>TRBD1|17|TRBV5-8|.|TRBJ1-6
TGTGCCAGCAGCTCGAGACAGGGTACGACTCTTGATTCACCCCTCCACTTT
CASSSRQGTTLDSPLHF
>.|15|TRBV6-5|.|TRBJ1-2
TGTGCCAGCAGTTACAATTCAGGGTTGCGGTATGGCTACACCTTC
CASSYNSGLRYGYTF
>TRBD2|16|TRBV19|.|TRBJ2-7
TGTGCCAGTAGTGCAAGACTAGCGGGAGGGCCGGGTGAGCAGTACTTC
CASSARLAGGPGEQYF
>.|13|TRBV24-1|.|TRBJ1-2
TGTGCCACCTCGTCGCGGGGATTGGGTGGCTACACCTTC
CATSSRGLGGYTF
>.|12|TRBV5-4|.|TRBJ2-7
TGTGCCAGCAGCTCCACGGGTAGCGAGCAGTACTTC
CASSSTGSEQYF
>TRBD2|15|TRBV5-4|once|TRBJ2-1
TGTGCCAGCAGCTCACCTTGGGGGGAGGGGTTGGGGCAGTTCTTC
CASSSPWGEGLGQFF
>.|11|TRBV11-3|.|TRBJ1-1
TGTGCCAGCAGCTTAGAATCAAAAGCTTTCTTT
CASSLESKAFF
>TRBD2|13|TRBV12-3/TRBV12-4|.|TRBJ2-4
TGTGCCAGCAGAAGGACTAGCGGAAACATTCAGTACTTC
CASRRTSGNIQYF
>TRBD1|15|TRBV5-1|.|TRBJ2-2
TGCGCCAGCAGCTGGACAGGGGGCGACGACGGGGAGCTGTTTTTT
CASSWTGGDDGELFF
>.|13|TRBV4-1|.|TRBJ2-1
TGCGCCAGCAGCCAAGCGCGGGCTAGTGAGCAGTTCTTC
CASSQARASEQFF
>TRBD1|17|TRBV14|.|TRBJ1-2
TGTGCCAGCCGTTCCGGGACAGGGGAAAGCTCTAACTATGGCTACACCTTC
CASRSGTGESSNYGYTF
>TRBD1|14|TRBV4-1|few|TRBJ2-3
TGCGCCAGCAGCCAAGACGGACAGGGGGATACGCAGTATTTT
CASSQDGQGDTQYF
>.|16|TRBV9|.|TRBJ2-2
TGTGCCAGCAGCGCAGGGATAAATTTGGTGGGCGGGGAGCTGTTTTTT
CASSAGINLVGGELFF
>TRBD2|15|TRBV13|.|TRBJ2-7
TGTGCCAGCAGCTCCGGGACTAGCGGGGCCCGGGAGCAGTACTTC
CASSSGTSGAREQYF
>.|14|TRBV9|.|TRBJ1-1
TGTGCCAGCAGCGTAGATGGGGCGAACACTGAAGCTTTCTTT
CASSVDGANTEAFF
>TRBD1|16|TRBV10-3|once|TRBJ1-1
TGTGCCATCAGTGAGTCCGTCAGGGGGGTGGGCACTGAAGCTTTCTTT
CAISESVRGVGTEAFF
>.|13|TRBV7-8|.|TRBJ1-6
TGTGCCAGCAGCGTTAGGGAGGGCTCACCCCTCCACTTT
CASSVREGSPLHF
>.|13|TRBV11-2|.|TRBJ2-7
TGTGCCAGCAGCTCCTTGAGCTCCTACGAGCAGTACTTC
CASSSLSSYEQYF
>TRBD1|16|TRBV6-2/TRBV6-3|few|TRBJ1-5
TGTGCCAGCAGTTGGGACAGGATCTATAGCAATCAGCCCCAGCATTTT
CASSWDRIYSNQPQHF
>TRBD1|13|TRBV7-9|.|TRBJ1-1
TGTGCCGGAAAGACAGGGCGGAACACTGAAGCTTTCTTT
CAGKTGRNTEAFF
>.|14|TRBV18|.|TRBJ1-5
TGTGCCAGCTCACCATCGGGGGAGGATCAGCCCCAGCATTTT
CASSPSGEDQPQHF
>.|14|TRBV3-1/TRBV3-2|.|TRBJ2-7
TGTGCCAGCAGCCAAGGCAGGTTCCAACCAGAGCAGTACTTC
CASSQGRFQPEQYF
>TRBD1|16|TRBV27|.|TRBJ2-1
TGTGCCAGCAGGACACACGGGACAGGGGCGGGCAATGAGCAGTTCTTC
CASRTHGTGAGNEQFF
>TRBD1|17|TRBV7-8|.|TRBJ2-1
TGTGCCAGCAGCCCGCCCCTACGGGACAGGGCCTACAATGAGCAGTTCTTC
CASSPPLRDRAYNEQFF
>.|14|TRBV24-1|few|TRBJ1-2
TGTGCCACCAGTGACCCCCCTCCCGGGAGTGGCTACACCTTC
CATSDPPPGSGYTF
>TRBD1|15|TRBV5-1|.|TRBJ2-2
TGCGCCAGCAGCTTAGGAGACAGGGTCACCGGGGAGCTGTTTTTT
CASSLGDRVTGELFF
>TRBD1|16|TRBV7-9|.|TRBJ1-1
TGTGCCAGCAGCTCACCTCCGGGACAGATGAACACTGAAGCTTTCTTT
CASSSPPGQMNTEAFF
>TRBD1|17|TRBV9|.|TRBJ2-7
TGTGCCAGCAGCGTATTAGGGACAGCGGTCCCCAGCTACGAGCAGTACTTC
CASSVLGTAVPSYEQYF
>.|17|TRBV11-2|.|TRBJ1-2
TGTGCCAGCAGCTTAGTTGCGGGGGGGCCTTTTCACTATGGCTACACCTTC
CASSLVAGGPFHYGYTF
>TRBD1|14|TRBV2|.|TRBJ2-5
TGTGCCAGCAGTCACGGGGACAGTCGGGAGACCCAGTACTTC
CASSHGDSRETQYF
>TRBD1|16|TRBV29-1|few|TRBJ2-1
TGCAGCGTTGAAGATTTGTACAGGGGAGAAGAAAATGAGCAGTTCTTC
CSVEDLYRGEENEQFF
>TRBD2|12|TRBV25-1|.|TRBJ2-7
TGTGCCAGCTCAGCGGGAGACTACGAGCAGTACTTC
CASSAGDYEQYF
>TRBD2|16|TRBV5-6|once|TRBJ2-2
TGTGCCAGCAGCGGAACTAGCGGGAGTAACACCGGGGAGCTGTTTTTT
CASSGTSGSNTGELFF
>.|14|TRBV21-1|.|TRBJ1-2
TGTGCCAGCAGCCAAGGGGACAGGGTGGTCGGCTACACCTTC
CASSQGDRVVGYTF
>TRBD1|14|TRBV7-2|few|TRBJ1-2
TGTGCCAGCAGCCCAGGACAGGGGGTATATGGCTACACCTTC
CASSPGQGVYGYTF
>.|15|TRBV11-2|.|TRBJ2-7
TGTGCCAGCAGCTTAGGTAATGCGGAGGCCTACGAGCAGTACTTC
CASSLGNAEAYEQYF
>TRBD2|19|TRBV29-1|.|TRBJ2-1
TGCAGCGTGCCCCCGGGACTAGCGGGACATAAGCCCTCCTACAATGAGCAGTTCTTC
CSVPPGLAGHKPSYNEQFF
>TRBD2|16|TRBV7-8|.|TRBJ2-3
TGTGCCAGCAGCTCACCCCAGAGCGGGAGAACAGATACGCAGTATTTT
CASSSPQSGRTDTQYF
>.|13|TRBV30|.|TRBJ1-5
TGTGCCTGGAACAGGGATGGCAATCAGCCCCAGCATTTT
CAWNRDGNQPQHF
>.|15|TRBV6-5|.|TRBJ1-3
TGTGCCAGCAATAAGATGGCGGACTCTGGAAACACCATATATTTT
CASNKMADSGNTIYF
>.|13|TRBV24-1|.|TRBJ1-2
TGTGCCACCAGTGTCCAATCAGGGTTTGGCTACACCTTC
CATSVQSGFGYTF
>.|17|TRBV11-2|.|TRBJ1-2
TGTGCCAGCAGCTTACAAGGTTCGGGATCCGGGGGCTATGGCTACACCTTC
CASSLQGSGSGGYGYTF
>TRBD1|16|TRBV27|once|TRBJ1-5
TGTGCCAGCAGTTTATCGGGACAGGGAAGCAATCAGCCCCAGCATTTT
CASSLSGQGSNQPQHF
>TRBD2|18|TRBV10-1|.|TRBJ2-3
TGCGCCAGCAGTGACCGCAGGAGTCTAGCGGGAGTAAGAGATACGCAGTATTTT
CASSDRRSLAGVRDTQYF
>TRBD2|16|TRBV4-1|.|TRBJ2-4
TGCGCCAGCAGCCAAGATTTTGCTAGCGGGAGAGACATTCAGTACTTC
CASSQDFASGRDIQYF
>TRBD1|16|TRBV7-6|.|TRBJ2-7
TGTGCCAGCAGCTCCCTCCCGGGACAGAGTTCCTACGAGCAGTACTTC
CASSSLPGQSSYEQYF
>TRBD2|15|TRBV19|once|TRBJ2-7
TGTGCCAGTAGTATACAGGCGGGAGTGGCCTACGAGCAGTACTTC
CASSIQAGVAYEQYF
>.|13|TRBV10-3|.|TRBJ2-7
TGTGCCATCAGTGAGATGTCGGGAGTATTGCAGTACTTC
CAISEMSGVLQYF
>.|14|TRBV5-1|.|TRBJ1-3
TGCGCCAGCAGCCCAGGGCGCTCTGGAAACACCATATATTTT
CASSPGRSGNTIYF
>.|12|TRBV7-9|once|TRBJ1-5
TGTGCCAGCAGCCTAGGAGGGAAGCCCCAGCATTTT
CASSLGGKPQHF
>.|12|TRBV6-5|.|TRBJ2-7
TGTGCCAGCAGCCCCCTGGGCGTCGAGCAGTACTTC
CASSPLGVEQYF
>.|15|TRBV9|.|TRBJ2-3
TGTGCCAGCAGCGTAGACGGTCATAGCACAGATACGCAGTATTTT
CASSVDGHSTDTQYF
>TRBD1|15|TRBV6-4|.|TRBJ2-1
TGTGCCAGCAGTGTGGACAGGGGAGGGTTCAATGAGCAGTTCTTC
CASSVDRGGFNEQFF
>TRBD1|16|TRBV13|.|TRBJ2-4
TGTGCCAGCAGCTTTGCAGGGGGTTTTGTCAAAAACATTCAGTACTTC
CASSFAGGFVKNIQYF
>.|14|TRBV15|.|TRBJ2-5
TGTGCCACCAGCCCCTTTGCGGGACAAGAGACCCAGTACTTC
CATSPFAGQETQYF
>.|12|TRBV28|.|TRBJ2-5
TGTGCCAGCGGTACGGGGAGAGAGACCCAGTACTTC
CASGTGRETQYF
>.|16|TRBV18|.|TRBJ2-1
TGTGCCAGCTCACCATTGCCCAGGGGATTGTACAATGAGCAGTTCTTC
CASSPLPRGLYNEQFF